A single T cell receptor beta chain is shown here with its context. Its antigen is unknown. The repertoire was sequenced with immunoSEQ multiplex PCR; TCRdb's copy has only in-frame clones and lacks some. The sample has about 81,000 clones, about 93% seen once; the top ten hold roughly 1.3%. Naive CD4 T cells, CD45RO-negative and CD62L-positive, were flow-sorted from PBMCs. This specimen belongs to a study of human versus mouse CDR3 diversity and MHC coevolution. Looking at the study overall: Valid reads per sample ranged from roughly 5.5 x 10^6 to 1.6 x 10^7.

Study observations and caveats: The lowest clonal inequality scores came from most of the three human donors. Around 1.5 million TCR beta clonotypes were estimated for humans, the largest repertoire.

Sequencing input: naive CD4+ T cells from blood. The subset denotes: CD45RO-negative CD62L-positive naive CD4 T cells. The receptor's source is a person aged 25 to 75 in good health.

The CDR3 nucleotides read TGTGCCAGCACCCGATCAGGGGGATCCTACAATGAGCAGTTCTTC. It is translated as CASTRSGGSYNEQFF. This chain links TRBV6-5 with TRBJ2-1; 7 nucleotides align to TRBD1. CDR1 is MNHEY and CDR2 is SVGAGI in the germline V gene. V lost 7 bases and J lost 1; bases outside the gene matches: 7. The CDR3 covers 15 residues.